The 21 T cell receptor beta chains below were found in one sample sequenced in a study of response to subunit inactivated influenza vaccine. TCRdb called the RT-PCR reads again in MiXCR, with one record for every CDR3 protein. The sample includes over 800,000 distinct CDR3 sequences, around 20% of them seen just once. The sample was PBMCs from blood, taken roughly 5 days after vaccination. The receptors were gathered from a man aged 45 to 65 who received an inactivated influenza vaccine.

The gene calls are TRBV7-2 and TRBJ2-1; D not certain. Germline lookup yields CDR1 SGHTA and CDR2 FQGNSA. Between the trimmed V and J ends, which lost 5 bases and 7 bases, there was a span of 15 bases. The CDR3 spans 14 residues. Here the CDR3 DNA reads TGTGCCAGCAGCCCCCCCAACCAGCGAAATGAGCAGTTCTTC. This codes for CASSPPNQRNEQFF.

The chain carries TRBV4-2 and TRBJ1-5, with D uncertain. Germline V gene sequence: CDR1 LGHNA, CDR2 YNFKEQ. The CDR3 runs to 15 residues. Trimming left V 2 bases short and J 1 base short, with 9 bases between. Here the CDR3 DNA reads TGTGCCAGCAGCCAATATGGTAACAGCAATCAGCCCCAGCATTTT. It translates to CASSQYGNSNQPQHF.

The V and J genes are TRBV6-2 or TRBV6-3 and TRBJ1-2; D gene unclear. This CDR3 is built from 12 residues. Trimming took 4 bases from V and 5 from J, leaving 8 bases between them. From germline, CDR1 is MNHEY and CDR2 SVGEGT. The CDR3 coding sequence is TGTGCCAGCAGTTCTCCAACATATGGCTACACCTTC. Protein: CASSSPTYGYTF.

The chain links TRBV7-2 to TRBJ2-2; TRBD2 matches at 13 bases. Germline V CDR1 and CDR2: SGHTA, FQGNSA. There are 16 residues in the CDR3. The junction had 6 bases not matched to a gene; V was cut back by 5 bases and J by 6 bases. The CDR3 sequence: CASSPGLAGVSGELFF. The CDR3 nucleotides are TGTGCCAGCAGCCCCGGACTAGCGGGAGTATCCGGGGAGCTGTTTTTT.

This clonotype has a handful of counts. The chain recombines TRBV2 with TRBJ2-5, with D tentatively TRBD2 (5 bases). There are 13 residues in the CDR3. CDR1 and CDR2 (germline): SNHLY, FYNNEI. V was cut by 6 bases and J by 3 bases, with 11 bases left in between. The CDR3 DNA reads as TGTGCCAGCAGGGACTGGATGAAAGAGACCCAGTACTTC. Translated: CASRDWMKETQYF.

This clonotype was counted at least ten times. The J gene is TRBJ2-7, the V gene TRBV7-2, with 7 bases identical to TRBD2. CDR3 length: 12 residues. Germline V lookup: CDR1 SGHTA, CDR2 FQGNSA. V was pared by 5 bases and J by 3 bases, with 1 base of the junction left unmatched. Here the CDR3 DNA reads TGTGCCAGCAGCCCGGGGGGCTACGAGCAGTACTTC. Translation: CASSPGGYEQYF.

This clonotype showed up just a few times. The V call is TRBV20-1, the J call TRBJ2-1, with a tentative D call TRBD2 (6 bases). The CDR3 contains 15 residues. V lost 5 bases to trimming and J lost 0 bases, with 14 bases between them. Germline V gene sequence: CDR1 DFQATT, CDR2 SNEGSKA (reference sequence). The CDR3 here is CSAPRLGSSYNEQFF. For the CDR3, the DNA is TGCAGTGCTCCCCGACTAGGCAGCTCCTACAATGAGCAGTTCTTC.

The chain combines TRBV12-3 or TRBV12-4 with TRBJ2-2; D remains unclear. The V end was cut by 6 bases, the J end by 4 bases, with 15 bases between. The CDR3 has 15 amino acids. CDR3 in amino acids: CASRGPTPGTGELFF. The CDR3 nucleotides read TGTGCCAGCAGAGGTCCGACCCCTGGCACCGGGGAGCTGTTTTTT.

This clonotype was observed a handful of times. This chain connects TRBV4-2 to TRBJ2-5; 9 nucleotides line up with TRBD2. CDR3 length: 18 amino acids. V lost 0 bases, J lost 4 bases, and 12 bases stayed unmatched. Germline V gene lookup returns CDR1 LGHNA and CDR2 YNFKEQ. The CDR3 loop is CASSQEFGLAGMRETQYF. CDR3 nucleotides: TGTGCCAGCAGCCAAGAATTCGGGCTAGCGGGAATGCGAGAGACCCAGTACTTC.

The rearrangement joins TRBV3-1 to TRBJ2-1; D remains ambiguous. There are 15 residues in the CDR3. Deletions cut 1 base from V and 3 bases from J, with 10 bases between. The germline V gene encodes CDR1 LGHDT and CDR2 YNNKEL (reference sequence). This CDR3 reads CASSQGPSGYNEQFF. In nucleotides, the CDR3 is TGTGCCAGCAGCCAAGGCCCCAGTGGCTACAATGAGCAGTTCTTC.

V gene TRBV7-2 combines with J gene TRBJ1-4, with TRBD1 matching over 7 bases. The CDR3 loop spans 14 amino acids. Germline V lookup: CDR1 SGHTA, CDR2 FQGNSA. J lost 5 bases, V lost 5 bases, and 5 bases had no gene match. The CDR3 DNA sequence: TGTGCCAGCAGCGCGGACAGGTTGAATGAAAAACTGTTTTTT. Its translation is CASSADRLNEKLFF.

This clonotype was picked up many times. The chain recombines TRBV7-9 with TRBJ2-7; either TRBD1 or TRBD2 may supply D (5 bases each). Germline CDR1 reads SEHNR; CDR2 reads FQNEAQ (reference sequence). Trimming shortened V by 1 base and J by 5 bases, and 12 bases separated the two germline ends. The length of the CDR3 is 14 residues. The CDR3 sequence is CASSLGGGENEQYF. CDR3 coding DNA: TGTGCCAGCAGCTTAGGTGGGGGTGAAAACGAGCAGTACTTC.

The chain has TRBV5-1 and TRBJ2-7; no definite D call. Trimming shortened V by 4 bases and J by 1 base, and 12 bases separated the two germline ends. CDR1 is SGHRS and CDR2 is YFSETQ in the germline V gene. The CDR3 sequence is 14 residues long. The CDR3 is CASSAGVSSYEQYF. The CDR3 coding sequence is TGCGCCAGCAGCGCTGGCGTATCGTCCTACGAGCAGTACTTC.

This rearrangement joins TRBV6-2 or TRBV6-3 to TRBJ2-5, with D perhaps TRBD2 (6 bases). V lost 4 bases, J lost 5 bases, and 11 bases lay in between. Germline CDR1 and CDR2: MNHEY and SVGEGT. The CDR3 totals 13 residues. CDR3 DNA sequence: TGTGCCAGCAGTTTTCCGGGAGTGGAGACCCAGTACTTC. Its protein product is CASSFPGVETQYF.

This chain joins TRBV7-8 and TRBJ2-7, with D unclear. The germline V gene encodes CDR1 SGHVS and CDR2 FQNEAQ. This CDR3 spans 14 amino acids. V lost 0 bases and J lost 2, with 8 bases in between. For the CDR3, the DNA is TGTGCCAGCAGCTTAGCGGGGTATGCCTACGAGCAGTACTTC. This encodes CASSLAGYAYEQYF.

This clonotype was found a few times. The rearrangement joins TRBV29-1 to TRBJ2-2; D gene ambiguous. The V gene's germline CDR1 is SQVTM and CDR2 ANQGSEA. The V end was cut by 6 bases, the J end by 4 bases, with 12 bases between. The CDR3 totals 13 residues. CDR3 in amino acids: CSVYYLSTGELFF. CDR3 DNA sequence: TGCAGCGTATACTACCTTTCCACCGGGGAGCTGTTTTTT.

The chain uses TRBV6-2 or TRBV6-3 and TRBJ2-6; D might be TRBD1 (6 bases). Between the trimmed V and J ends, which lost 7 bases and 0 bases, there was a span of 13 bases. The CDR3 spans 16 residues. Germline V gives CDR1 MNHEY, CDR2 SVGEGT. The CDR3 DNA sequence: TGTGCCAGCACTGACAGGATGCGCTCTGGGGCCAACGTCCTGACTTTC. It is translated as CASTDRMRSGANVLTF.

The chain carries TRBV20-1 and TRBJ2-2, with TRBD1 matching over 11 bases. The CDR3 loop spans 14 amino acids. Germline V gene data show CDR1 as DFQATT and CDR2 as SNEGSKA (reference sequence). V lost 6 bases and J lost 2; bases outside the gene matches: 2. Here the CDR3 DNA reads TGCAGTGCGGGGACAGGGGGTAACACCGGGGAGCTGTTTTTT. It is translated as CSAGTGGNTGELFF.

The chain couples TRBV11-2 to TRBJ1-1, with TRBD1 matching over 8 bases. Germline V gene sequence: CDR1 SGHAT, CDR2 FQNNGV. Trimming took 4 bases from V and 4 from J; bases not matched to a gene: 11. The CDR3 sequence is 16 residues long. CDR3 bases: TGTGCCAGCAGCTACGCCCGCGGTACAGGGGGCACTGAAGCTTTCTTT. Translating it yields CASSYARGTGGTEAFF.

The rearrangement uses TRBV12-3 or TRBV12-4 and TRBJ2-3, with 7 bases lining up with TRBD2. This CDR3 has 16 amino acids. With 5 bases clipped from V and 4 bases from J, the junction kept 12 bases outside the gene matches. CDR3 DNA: TGTGCCAGCAGTAGCGGGATGACGATACGTGCAGATACGCAGTATTTT. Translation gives CASSSGMTIRADTQYF.

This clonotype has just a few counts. The CDR3: CASSLSIGGYTF. Written as DNA, the CDR3 is TGTGCCAGCAGCTTGTCTATTGGTGGCTACACCTTC. J is TRBJ1-2 and V is TRBV5-6; D ambiguous. Germline V gene lookup returns CDR1 SGHDT and CDR2 YYEEEE. Trimming removed 1 base at V and 7 bases at J, with 8 bases between. The CDR3 sequence is 12 residues long.